The 8 T cell receptor beta chains presented below share a single source sample, sequenced in a study of control samples from healthy donors and cancer patients. Profiling relied on immunoSEQ multiplex PCR, and the TCRdb table lists in-frame clones only, not all of them. The sample holds about 51,000 clones, 88% seen once. The sample taken for sequencing was PBMCs. These receptors all come from a man aged 50 to 60 with head and neck cancer.

The chain links TRBV19 to TRBJ2-2; D not resolved. Between the trimmed V and J ends, which lost 3 bases and 8 bases, there was a span of 10 bases. This CDR3 comprises 13 residues. CDR1 and CDR2 (germline): LNHDA, SQIVND (reference sequence). CDR3 DNA sequence: TGTGCCAGTAGTATTGCGGTACGGGGGGAGCTGTTTTTT. Translating gives CASSIAVRGELFF.

V usage is TRBV6-1 and J usage is TRBJ2-5; no definite D call. Germline V gene lookup returns CDR1 MNHNS and CDR2 SASEGT. The CDR3 runs 18 residues. V gave up 0 bases and J gave up 0 bases, with 17 bases separating them. The CDR3 spells CASSEALRPSQYQETQYF. The CDR3 DNA is TGTGCCAGCAGTGAAGCATTACGACCGTCCCAGTACCAAGAGACCCAGTACTTC.

J is TRBJ1-1 and V is TRBV12-3 or TRBV12-4, with TRBD1 matching 7 bases. The junction had 4 bases not matched to a gene; V was cut back by 5 bases and J by 4 bases. The CDR3 covers 13 residues. CDR3 residues: CASSIGDSTEAFF. CDR3 coding DNA: TGTGCCAGCAGTATAGGGGACAGCACTGAAGCTTTCTTT.

This rearrangement joins TRBV10-3 to TRBJ2-2; 14 bases are a match to TRBD2. CDR3 length: 18 residues. V dropped 8 bases and J dropped 0; count of bases not matched to a gene: 8. The germline gives CDR1 ENHRY, CDR2 SYGVKD. The CDR3 nucleotides read TGTGCCATCGGTTGGACTAGCGGGGGGCGCGCGAACACCGGGGAGCTGTTTTTT. Translating it yields CAIGWTSGGRANTGELFF.

The chain uses TRBV11-2 and TRBJ1-1; no firm D call. Germline CDR1 is SGHAT and CDR2 is FQNNGV. The CDR3 covers 12 residues. The V gene lost 1 base and the J gene lost 6 bases, with 6 bases spanning the gap. For the CDR3, the DNA is TGTGCCAGCAGCTTAGGTTTCGCTGAAGCTTTCTTT. This codes for CASSLGFAEAFF.

The CDR3 region is CASSLGGRGYEQYF. CDR3 DNA: TGTGCCAGCAGCTTAGGGGGCAGGGGCTACGAGCAGTACTTC. The rearrangement links TRBV7-8 to TRBJ2-7; D may be TRBD1 (6 bases). The germline V gene has CDR1 SGHVS and CDR2 FQNEAQ. Trimming shortened V by 1 base and J by 3 bases, and 10 bases separated the two germline ends. The CDR3 has 14 residues.

The V and J genes are TRBV4-2 and TRBJ2-2, with D possibly called TRBD1 or TRBD2 (5 bases each). Per the germline V gene, CDR1 is LGHNA and CDR2 is YNFKEQ. Trimming pared 4 bases from V and 4 bases from J, leaving 10 bases between. The length of the CDR3 is 14 residues. This CDR3 is CASSRSGPTGELFF. The CDR3 DNA reads as TGTGCCAGCAGCCGTTCGGGACCCACCGGGGAGCTGTTTTTT.

This clone was seen more than once but under ten times. The genes are TRBV4-3 and TRBJ2-5; tentative D call: TRBD1 (5 bases). The V end was cut by 0 bases, the J end by 4 bases, with 12 bases between. CDR1 LGHNA and CDR2 YSLEER come from the germline V gene. This CDR3 has 15 residues. CDR3 amino acids: CASSQDAGPRETQYF. DNA for the CDR3: TGCGCCAGCAGCCAAGATGCAGGGCCTCGAGAGACCCAGTACTTC.